The present T cell receptor beta chain was sequenced within a study of T cell repertoires in cytomegalovirus infection. The wider study: A matching HLA type, together with CMV infection, was signaled by public TCR beta signatures. Study-wide results and limits: HLA-C-restricted TCR beta clonotypes specific for CMV led the ex vivo response. Summed public TCR beta family frequency identified CMV carriers bearing the relevant HLA.

TCRdb re-derived calls from the reads in MiXCR, one entry per CDR3 protein. The sample contains roughly 320,000 distinct CDR3 sequences, over 7.5% of which appear only once. Germline CDR1 is SGHNT and CDR2 is YYREEE (reference sequence). The CDR3 runs 13 residues. Trimming stripped 1 base from V and 6 bases from J, with 10 bases between. This clonotype was seen only a few times. Its target is unknown. The V call is TRBV5-4, the J call TRBJ1-2; D ambiguous. The receptor comes from a human donor in good health (CMV status not recorded). Some clones in this sample may be carry-over from other donors' samples. Input material: PBMCs. CDR3 DNA sequence: TGTGCCAGCAGCTTGAGGGCTGGGGATGGCTACACCTTC. This translates into CASSLRAGDGYTF.